The 9 T cell receptor beta chains below all came from one sample that was sequenced in a study of shared clonotypes between healthy human individuals (TCRdb year 2020). Library preparation employed the immunoSEQ multiplex PCR assay. What TCRdb holds here is the immuneACCESS table cut down to in-frame rearrangements. Part of the clones is not present; checked against another copy, under half of the missing clones reflect an unresolved V gene, and the others are unexplained. Within this sample are some 200,000 clones, with over 50% of them counted one time only. Of the sample, around 10% falls within the top ten clones. The sample consisted of memory CD4+ T cells sorted from blood. What the cell subset or site label conveys for this sample: CD45RA-negative fraction. These receptors were taken from a man in his thirties or forties in good health.

The CDR3 coding sequence is TGTGCCAGCAGCTTATTCCGGGAATCATCCACAGATACGCAGTATTTT. Translated, it gives CASSLFRESSTDTQYF. The rearrangement uses TRBV7-6 and TRBJ2-3, with D perhaps matching TRBD2 (5 bases). The germline CDR1 and CDR2 sequences are SGHVS and FNYEAQ. The CDR3 runs to 16 residues. V was trimmed by 2 bases and J by 2 bases, leaving 14 bases between them.

The chain uses TRBV4-1 and TRBJ2-5; tentatively, D is TRBD1 or TRBD2 (5 bases each). CDR1 is MGHRA and CDR2 is YSYEKL in the germline V gene. The V and J ends lost 1 base and 7 bases respectively, with 13 bases between them. CDR3 length: 14 amino acids. CDR3 DNA: TGCGCCAGCAGCCAAGCGGGGCTCGGTCGGACCCAGTACTTC. Protein sequence: CASSQAGLGRTQYF.

V usage is TRBV11-3 and J usage is TRBJ2-3; D is undetermined. Between the trimmed V and J ends, which lost 3 bases and 0 bases, there was a span of 7 bases. The CDR3 has 14 residues. Looked up from germline, CDR1 is SGHNT and CDR2 is YENEEA. CDR3 nucleotide sequence: TGTGCCAGCAGCTTGGATACTAGCACAGATACGCAGTATTTT. Encoded protein: CASSLDTSTDTQYF.

This clone was detected a few times. The CDR3 bases are TGTGCCAGCAGTAGCGGACAGGGAAGAACAGATACGCAGTATTTT. It specifies CASSSGQGRTDTQYF. The J gene is TRBJ2-3, the V gene TRBV2; the match to TRBD1 covers 8 bases. J gave up 3 bases and V 5 bases, and 7 bases lay outside the gene matches. CDR3 length equals 15 residues. Germline V gives CDR1 SNHLY, CDR2 FYNNEI.

This chain connects TRBV28 to TRBJ1-4; D is unclear. CDR3 length equals 10 residues. CDR1 is MDHEN and CDR2 is SYDVKM in the germline V gene. Trimming shortened V by 6 bases and J by 6 bases, and 2 bases separated the two germline ends. This CDR3 reads CASRDEKLFF. The CDR3 DNA reads as TGTGCCAGCAGGGATGAAAAACTGTTTTTT.

The chain employs TRBV7-9 and TRBJ2-3; 8 positions match TRBD1. The germline gives CDR1 SEHNR, CDR2 FQNEAQ (reference sequence). This CDR3 contains 13 residues. The junction had 2 bases not matched to a gene; V was cut back by 5 bases and J by 4 bases. CDR3 nucleotide sequence: TGTGCCAGCAGCCTGGGACAGGCAGATACGCAGTATTTT. This translates into CASSLGQADTQYF.

This clone was picked up one time. The chain is built from TRBV7-2 and TRBJ2-7; weak D call: TRBD2 (6 bases). The CDR3 is 14 amino acids. Between the trimmed V and J ends, which lost 5 bases and 0 bases, there was a span of 11 bases. Germline values: CDR1 SGHTA, CDR2 FQGNSA. CDR3 loop: CASSPVGGSYEQYF. The CDR3, as DNA: TGTGCCAGCAGCCCGGTGGGGGGCTCCTACGAGCAGTACTTC.

The V gene is TRBV19, the J gene TRBJ2-2, with a possible D match to TRBD2 (8 bases). The V and J ends lost 7 bases and 4 bases respectively, with 28 bases between them. The CDR3 runs 19 residues. Germline V CDR1 and CDR2: LNHDA, SQIVND (reference sequence). CDR3 sequence: CASTRTGQPGLVGTGELFF. CDR3 DNA: TGTGCCAGTACCCGCACGGGACAGCCGGGACTAGTTGGCACCGGGGAGCTGTTTTTT.

V gene TRBV4-2 combines with J gene TRBJ2-7; 11 nucleotides match TRBD2. Germline V CDR1 and CDR2: LGHNA, YNFKEQ. With V trimmed by 3 bases and J by 4 bases, 20 bases remained unmatched. CDR3 size: 20 residues. DNA of the CDR3: TGTGCCAGCAGCCATCTCCTAGCGGGAGGACCGGTTGGACCGAAATACGAGCAGTACTTC. It specifies CASSHLLAGGPVGPKYEQYF.